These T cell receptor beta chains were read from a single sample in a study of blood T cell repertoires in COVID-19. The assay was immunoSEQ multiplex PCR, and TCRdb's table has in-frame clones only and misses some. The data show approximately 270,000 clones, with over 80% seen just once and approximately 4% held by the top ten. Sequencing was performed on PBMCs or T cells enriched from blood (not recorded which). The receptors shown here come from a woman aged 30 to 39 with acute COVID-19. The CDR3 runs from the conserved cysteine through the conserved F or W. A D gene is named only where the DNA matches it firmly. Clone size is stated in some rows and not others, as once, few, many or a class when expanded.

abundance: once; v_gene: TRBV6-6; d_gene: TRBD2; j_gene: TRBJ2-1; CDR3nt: TGTGCCAGCAGACCCGGGACTAGCGGATTTTGGGATGAGCAGTTCTTC; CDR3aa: CASRPGTSGFWDEQFF
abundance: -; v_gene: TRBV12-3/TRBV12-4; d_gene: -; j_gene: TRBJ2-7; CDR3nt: TGTGCCAGCAGTGCCCAGTACGAGCAGTACTTC; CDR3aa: CASSAQYEQYF
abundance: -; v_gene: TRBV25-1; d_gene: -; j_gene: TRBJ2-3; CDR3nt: TGTGCCAGCAGTGGCCATACAGGGGATACGCAGTATTTT; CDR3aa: CASSGHTGDTQYF
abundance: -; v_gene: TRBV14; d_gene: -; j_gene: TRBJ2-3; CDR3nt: TGTGCCAGCAGCCCCTCGGGGAGAGATACGCAGTATTTT; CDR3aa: CASSPSGRDTQYF
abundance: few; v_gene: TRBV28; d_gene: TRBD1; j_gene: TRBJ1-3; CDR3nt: TGTGCCAGCAGGGACAGGGGAAACACCATATATTTT; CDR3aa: CASRDRGNTIYF
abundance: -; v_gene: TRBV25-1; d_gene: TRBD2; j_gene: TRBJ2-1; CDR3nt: TGTGCCAGCAGCCAGCGGGAGGGCCACGAGCAGTTCTTC; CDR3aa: CASSQREGHEQFF
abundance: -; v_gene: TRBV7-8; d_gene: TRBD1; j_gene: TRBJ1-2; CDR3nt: TGTGCCAGCAGGGAAGCCGGGACAGGGGGCGGCTACACCTTC; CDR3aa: CASREAGTGGGYTF
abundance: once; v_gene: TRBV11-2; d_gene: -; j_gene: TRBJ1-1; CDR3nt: TGTGCCAGCAGCTTAGGTCTCAACACTGAAGCTTTCTTT; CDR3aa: CASSLGLNTEAFF
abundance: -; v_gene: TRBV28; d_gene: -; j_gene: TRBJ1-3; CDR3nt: TGTGCCAGCACCCCGAGCCACCGGGGGTTAAACACCATATATTTT; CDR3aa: CASTPSHRGLNTIYF
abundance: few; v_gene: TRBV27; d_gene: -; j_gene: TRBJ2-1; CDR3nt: TGTGCCAGCAGTTTGAGTACTAGTTTACGACAGTTCTTC; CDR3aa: CASSLSTSLRQFF
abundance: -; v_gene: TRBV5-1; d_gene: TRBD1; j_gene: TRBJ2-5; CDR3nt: TGCGCCAGCAGCTTCCGGGACAGCCAAGAGACCCAGTACTTC; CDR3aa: CASSFRDSQETQYF
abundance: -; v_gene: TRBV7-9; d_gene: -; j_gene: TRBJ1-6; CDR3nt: TGTGCCAGCAGCTCCCCTGACAGTTACGATTCACCCCTCCACTTT; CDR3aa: CASSSPDSYDSPLHF
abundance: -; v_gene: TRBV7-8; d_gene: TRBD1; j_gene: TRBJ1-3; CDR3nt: TGTGCCAGCAGCTACCCACAGGGGGCCGGTGGAAACACCATATATTTT; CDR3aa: CASSYPQGAGGNTIYF
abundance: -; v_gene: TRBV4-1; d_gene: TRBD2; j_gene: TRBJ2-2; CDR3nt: TGCGCCAGCAGCCCTCCAGGGACTAGCGGGAGGGCCGCCGGGGAGCTGTTTTTT; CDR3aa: CASSPPGTSGRAAGELFF
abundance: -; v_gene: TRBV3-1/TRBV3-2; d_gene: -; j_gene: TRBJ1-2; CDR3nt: TGTGCCAGCAGCCAAGATCATAACGGTCTCCACACCTTC; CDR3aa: CASSQDHNGLHTF
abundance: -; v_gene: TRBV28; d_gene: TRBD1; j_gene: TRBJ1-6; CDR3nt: TGTGCCAGCAGAGACACAGGGGGGTCACCCCTCCACTTT; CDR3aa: CASRDTGGSPLHF
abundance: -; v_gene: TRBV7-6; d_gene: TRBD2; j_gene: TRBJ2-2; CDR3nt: TGTGCCAGCAGCTTGGGAAGCGGGAGGAGCGCGAACACCGGGGAGCTGTTTTTT; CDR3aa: CASSLGSGRSANTGELFF
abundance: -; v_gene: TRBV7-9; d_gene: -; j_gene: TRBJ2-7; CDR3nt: TGTGCCAGCGCTCCCCAGGCCACCGAGCAGTACTTC; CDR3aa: CASAPQATEQYF
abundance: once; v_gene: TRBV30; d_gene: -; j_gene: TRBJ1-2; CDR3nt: TGTGCCACCCAACAGGGCGGCTATGGCTACACCTTC; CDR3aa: CATQQGGYGYTF
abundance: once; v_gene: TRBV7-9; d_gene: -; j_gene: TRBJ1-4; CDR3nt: TGTGCCAGCACGGGGGAGGATGAAAAACTGTTTTTT; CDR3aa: CASTGEDEKLFF
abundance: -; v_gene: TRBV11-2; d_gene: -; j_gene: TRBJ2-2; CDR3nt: TGTGCCAGCAGCTTAAGTAGCGCGAACACCGGGGAGCTGTTTTTT; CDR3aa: CASSLSSANTGELFF
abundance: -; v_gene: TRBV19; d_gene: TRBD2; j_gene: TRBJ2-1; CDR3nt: TGTGCCAGTAGTAGACCCTCCGGGACTAGCGGGAGAGGCTCCTACAATGAGCAGTTCTTC; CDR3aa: CASSRPSGTSGRGSYNEQFF
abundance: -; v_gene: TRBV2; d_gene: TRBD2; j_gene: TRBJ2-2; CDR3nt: TGTGCCAGCAGCGAGGGACTAGCGGTAAACACCGGGGAGCTGTTTTTT; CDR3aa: CASSEGLAVNTGELFF
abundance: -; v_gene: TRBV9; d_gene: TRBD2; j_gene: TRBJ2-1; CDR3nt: TGTGCCAGCAGCGTCTCAGCGGGAGGGCCTGGGTATGAGCAGTTCTTC; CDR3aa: CASSVSAGGPGYEQFF
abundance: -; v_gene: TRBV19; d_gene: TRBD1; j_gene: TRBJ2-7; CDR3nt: TGTGCCAGTAGTGGGACAGGGTCCTACGAGCAGTACTTC; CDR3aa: CASSGTGSYEQYF